This T cell receptor (beta chain) was captured in a study of CD8+CD57+ T cells in acquired aplastic anemia. Genomic DNA provided the template from which TCR beta VDJ and CDR3 profiles were obtained. TCRdb used MiXCR to reprocess the reads, holding one entry per CDR3 protein. This sample has 95,000 to 150,000 distinct CDR3 sequences; about 60% occur once, and the top ten carry about 31%. Only patients with CD8+CD57+ cell expansion on flow cytometry were chosen for sequencing. Germline CDR1 and CDR2: SGHTA and FQGTGA. Trimming removed 7 bases from V and 0 bases from J, with 7 bases in between. The CDR3 has 13 residues.

This TCR derives from a human donor with aplastic anemia. This chain joins TRBV7-3 and TRBJ1-5, with D hard to call. The sequenced sample was sorted CD4+, CD8+, or CD8+CD57+ T cells (not recorded which) from PBMCs. The CDR3 loop reads CASTLNSNQPQHF. The CDR3 coding sequence is TGTGCCAGCACCCTTAATAGCAATCAGCCCCAGCATTTT. The variable domain in full, with the rest retrieved from reference TRBV7-3 and TRBJ1-5, is GAGVSQTPSNKVTEKGKYVELRCDPISGHTALYWYRQSLGQGPEFLIYFQGTGAADDSGLPNDRFFAVRPEGSVSTLKIQRTERGDSAVYLCASTLNSNQPQHFGDGTRLSIL.